The 20 T cell receptor beta chains below come from one sample, sequenced in a study of Graves' ophthalmopathy and Graves' hyperthyroidism. Amplifying from RNA transcripts, the study obtained TCR beta CDR3 regions. HTBI-primed first-round RT-PCR preceded second-round multiplex PCR. TCRdb re-called the multiplex PCR reads with MiXCR, one entry per CDR3 protein. The sample yields approximately 1.2 million distinct CDR3 sequences, less than 45% seen once. Material: peripheral blood or thyroid tissue (not recorded which). The receptors originated from an adult man with Graves' hyperthyroidism.

This clonotype was counted many times. The V gene is TRBV5-4, the J gene TRBJ2-5; tentatively, D is TRBD1 (6 bases). The CDR3 covers 15 residues. V lost 0 bases, J lost 4 bases, and 13 bases lay in between. Germline CDR1 SGHNT, CDR2 YYREEE (reference sequence). In DNA, the CDR3 is TGTGCCAGCAGCTTGGATCAGGGGCGCACAGAGACCCAGTACTTC. Residues: CASSLDQGRTETQYF.

This clonotype was detected ten times or more. The chain links TRBV10-3 to TRBJ2-7; maybe TRBD2 (5 bases). This CDR3 comprises 15 residues. Trimming took 3 bases from V and 2 from J, leaving 14 bases between them. Germline loops: CDR1 ENHRY, CDR2 SYGVKD. The CDR3 reads CAISDPAAGAYEQYF. In DNA form, the CDR3 reads TGTGCCATCAGTGATCCCGCGGCGGGTGCCTACGAGCAGTACTTC.

This clonotype appeared many times. The rearrangement links TRBV7-6 to TRBJ2-2, with 10 positions matching TRBD2. CDR1 is SGHVS and CDR2 is FNYEAQ in the germline V gene. With 5 bases clipped from V and 7 bases from J, the junction kept 10 bases outside the gene matches. The CDR3 runs to 16 residues. The CDR3 loop is CASSLGLAGALGELFF. As DNA, the CDR3 is TGTGCCAGCAGCCTTGGGCTAGCGGGAGCTCTCGGGGAGCTGTTTTTT.

This clonotype was observed a handful of times. Since a much larger clone is just one base distant, this may be a read error. The chain has TRBV6-2 or TRBV6-3 and TRBJ1-1; D not certain. Trimming stripped 2 bases from V and 6 bases from J, with 7 bases between. This CDR3 is built from 12 residues. The germline V gene encodes CDR1 MNHEY and CDR2 SVGEGT. Here the CDR3 DNA reads TGTGCCAGCAGTTACGGCGGGGCTGAAGCTTTCTTT. Translated: CASSYGGAEAFF.

The chain links TRBV13 to TRBJ2-2; D not resolved. This CDR3 contains 15 residues. The germline gives CDR1 PRHDT, CDR2 FYEKMQ (reference sequence). Trimming removed 2 bases at V and 1 base at J, with 8 bases between. CDR3 DNA: TGTGCCAGCAGCTTATCAGGCAAGAACACCGGGGAGCTGTTTTTT. This sequence encodes CASSLSGKNTGELFF.

This clonotype came up once. The chain recombines TRBV29-1 with TRBJ2-5, with D maybe TRBD2 (5 bases). Between the trimmed V and J ends, which lost 0 bases and 5 bases, there was a span of 13 bases. Germline lookup yields CDR1 SQVTM and CDR2 ANQGSEA. The CDR3 extends over 14 amino acids. The CDR3 coding sequence is TGCAGCGTTGAAGATCGGGGAAGATGGGAGACCCAGTACTTC. This encodes CSVEDRGRWETQYF.

The J gene is TRBJ2-5, the V gene TRBV5-1; D possibly corresponds to TRBD1 (6 bases). The assigned J gene may be wrong: the sequence end matches TRBJ2-1 better. Looked up from germline, CDR1 is SGHRS and CDR2 is YFSETQ. CDR3 length equals 12 residues. CDR3 sequence (DNA): TGCGCCAGCAGCTTTGGGGGCGGTGAGCAGTTCTTC. Translation gives CASSFGGGEQFF.

This clonotype showed up just a few times. The chain is built from TRBV10-3 and TRBJ1-2; 12 bases agree with TRBD1. With V trimmed by 3 bases and J by 8 bases, 1 base remained unmatched. CDR1 and CDR2 from the germline V gene are ENHRY and SYGVKD. The CDR3 consists of 13 residues. The CDR3 DNA sequence: TGTGCCATCAGTGACGGGACAGGGGGCGGCTACACCTTC. Its translation: CAISDGTGGGYTF.

This chain joins TRBV20-1 and TRBJ1-4; D call uncertain. The V gene lost 6 bases and the J gene lost 7 bases, with 24 bases spanning the gap. The CDR3 consists of 16 residues. Per germline, CDR1 DFQATT and CDR2 SNEGSKA (reference sequence). The CDR3 region is CSACPLRQRRVEKLFF. The CDR3 DNA reads as TGCAGTGCCTGCCCTTTGAGGCAGAGGAGGGTTGAAAAACTGTTTTTT.

In its sample, this clonotype was seen many times. The chain carries TRBV12-3 or TRBV12-4 and TRBJ1-1; no definite D call. The CDR3 is made up of 14 amino acids. Trimming stripped 5 bases from V and 0 bases from J, with 10 bases between. The CDR3 protein is CASSPTTLNTEAFF. CDR3 coding DNA: TGTGCCAGCAGTCCGACAACATTGAACACTGAAGCTTTCTTT.

The chain couples TRBV29-1 to TRBJ1-2, with D possibly TRBD1 on 6 matching bases. V lost 5 bases and J 3 bases, leaving 16 bases between the germline ends. The CDR3 spans 14 residues. Germline V gene sequence: CDR1 SQVTM, CDR2 ANQGSEA. The chain's CDR3 is CSVRGGSMDYGYTF. Here the CDR3 DNA reads TGCAGCGTTAGGGGGGGGTCTATGGACTATGGCTACACCTTC.

V and J are TRBV7-2 and TRBJ2-7; maybe TRBD2 (6 bases). The CDR3 consists of 14 residues. Trimming left V 8 bases short and J 7 bases short, with 21 bases between. Germline CDR1 SGHTA, CDR2 FQGNSA. The CDR3 loop is CASGPGLLPGEQYF. The CDR3 bases are TGTGCCAGCGGCCCGGGACTCCTACCTGGGGAGCAGTACTTC.

This clonotype has just a few counts. The genes are TRBV13 and TRBJ2-7; 7 bases map to TRBD1. Germline V gene sequence: CDR1 PRHDT, CDR2 FYEKMQ (reference sequence). V lost 10 bases and J lost 7; bases outside the gene matches: 25. This CDR3 contains 17 residues. Written as DNA, the CDR3 is TGTGCCATCAGTGGAGTTCAGGGGGATCGGACTGTTAGAGAGCAGTACTTC. As protein: CAISGVQGDRTVREQYF.

This clonotype was seen at least ten times. The chain uses TRBV29-1 and TRBJ2-7; possibly TRBD1 for D (6 bases). V lost 2 bases and J lost 2, with 13 bases in between. The CDR3 length is 14 residues. Looked up from germline, CDR1 is SQVTM and CDR2 is ANQGSEA. CDR3 in amino acids: CSVESLDSPYEQYF. DNA for the CDR3: TGCAGCGTTGAATCTTTGGACAGCCCCTACGAGCAGTACTTC.

The chain uses TRBV10-3 and TRBJ1-2; 8 bases agree with TRBD1. CDR1 is ENHRY and CDR2 is SYGVKD in the germline V gene. V shed 10 bases, J shed 4 bases, and the junction held 8 bases outside the gene matches. The CDR3 totals 13 residues. The CDR3 sequence is CATTGQASYGYTF. CDR3 nucleotides: TGTGCCACCACGGGACAGGCATCCTATGGCTACACCTTC.

Turning to this clonotype: Relative to the germline gene, one junction end is altered; a read error may explain this. CDR3 residues: CASSPWREGDTEAFF. The CDR3 nucleotides read TGTGCCAGCAGTCCTTGGAGAGAGGGCGACACTGAAGCTTTCTTT. The chain uses TRBV24-1 and TRBJ1-1; no clear D gene. The CDR3 has 15 amino acids. Germline V gives CDR1 KGHDR, CDR2 SFDVKD.

V gene TRBV7-8 combines with J gene TRBJ1-5, with 12 bases aligning to TRBD1. This CDR3 region has 13 residues. V lost 5 bases and J lost 15; bases outside the gene matches: 8. Germline V gives CDR1 SGHVS, CDR2 FQNEAQ. The CDR3 sequence is CASSPGQGAGLHF. CDR3 DNA: TGTGCCAGCAGCCCGGGACAGGGGGCCGGGCTGCATTTT.

At least ten counts were recorded for this clonotype. The rearrangement uses TRBV6-5 and TRBJ1-2; tentative D call: TRBD1 (6 bases). Trimming took off 0 bases at V and 4 bases at J, with 12 bases between the two ends. The germline V gene encodes CDR1 MNHEY and CDR2 SVGAGI. This CDR3 comprises 15 residues. The CDR3 reads CASSYSPGELYGYTF. In nucleotides, the CDR3 is TGTGCCAGCAGTTACTCGCCAGGGGAGCTCTATGGCTACACCTTC.

The genes are TRBV19 and TRBJ2-2; D remains unclear. Germline CDR1 is LNHDA and CDR2 is SQIVND (reference sequence). V was trimmed by 7 bases and J by 3 bases, leaving 21 bases between them. The CDR3 has 17 residues. The CDR3 reads CASKVRAYGKDTGELFF. CDR3 coding DNA: TGTGCCAGTAAAGTAAGGGCGTATGGGAAGGACACCGGGGAGCTGTTTTTT.

This rearrangement joins TRBV20-1 to TRBJ1-1; tentative D call: TRBD1 (5 bases). The length of the CDR3 is 19 residues. The V end was cut by 0 bases, the J end by 4 bases, with 27 bases between. Germline V gene sequence: CDR1 DFQATT, CDR2 SNEGSKA (reference sequence). In DNA form, the CDR3 reads TGCAGTGCTAGAGATCAGGACACCTCCTACGAGCAGTACTTCACTGAAGCTTTCTTT. Protein product: CSARDQDTSYEQYFTEAFF.